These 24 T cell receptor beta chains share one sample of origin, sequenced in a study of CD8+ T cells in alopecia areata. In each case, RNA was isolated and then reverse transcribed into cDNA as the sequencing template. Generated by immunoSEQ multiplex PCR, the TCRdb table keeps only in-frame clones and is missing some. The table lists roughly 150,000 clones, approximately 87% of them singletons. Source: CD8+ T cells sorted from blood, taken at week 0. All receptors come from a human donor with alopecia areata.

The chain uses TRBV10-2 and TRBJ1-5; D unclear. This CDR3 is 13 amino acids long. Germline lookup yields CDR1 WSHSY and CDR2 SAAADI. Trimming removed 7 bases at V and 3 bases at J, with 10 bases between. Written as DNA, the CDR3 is TGCGCCAGCACTGGAGGACTCAATCAGCCCCAGCATTTT. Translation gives CASTGGLNQPQHF.

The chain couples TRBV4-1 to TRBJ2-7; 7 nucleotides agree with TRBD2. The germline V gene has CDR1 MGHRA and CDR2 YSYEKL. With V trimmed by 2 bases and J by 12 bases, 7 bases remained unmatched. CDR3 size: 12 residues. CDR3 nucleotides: TGCGCCAGCAGCCAAAGCAGCGGGAACCTGTACTTC. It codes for CASSQSSGNLYF.

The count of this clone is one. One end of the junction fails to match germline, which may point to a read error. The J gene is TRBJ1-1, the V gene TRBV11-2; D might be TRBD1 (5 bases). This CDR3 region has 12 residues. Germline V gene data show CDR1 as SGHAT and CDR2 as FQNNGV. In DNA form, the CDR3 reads TGTGCCAGCACCTTAGGGGCCGCTGAAGCTTTCTTT. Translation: CASTLGAAEAFF.

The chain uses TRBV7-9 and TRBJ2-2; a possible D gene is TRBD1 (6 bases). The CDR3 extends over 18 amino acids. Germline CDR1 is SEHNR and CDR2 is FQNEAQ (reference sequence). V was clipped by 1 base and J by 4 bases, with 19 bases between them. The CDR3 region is CASSLGPGQPPSTGELFF. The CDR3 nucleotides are TGTGCCAGCAGCTTAGGTCCCGGACAGCCCCCTAGCACCGGGGAGCTGTTTTTT.

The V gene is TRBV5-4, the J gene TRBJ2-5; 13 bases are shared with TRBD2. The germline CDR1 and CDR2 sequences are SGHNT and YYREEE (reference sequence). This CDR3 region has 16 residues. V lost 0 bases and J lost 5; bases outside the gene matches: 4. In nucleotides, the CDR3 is TGTGCCAGCAGCTTGGAGGGACTAGCGGGACGTGAGACCCAGTACTTC. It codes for CASSLEGLAGRETQYF.

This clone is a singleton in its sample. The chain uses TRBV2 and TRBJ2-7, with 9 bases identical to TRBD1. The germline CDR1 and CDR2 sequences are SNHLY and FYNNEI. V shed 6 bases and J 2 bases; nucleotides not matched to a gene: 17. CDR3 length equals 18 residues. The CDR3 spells CASRTPGQGAGPTYEQYF. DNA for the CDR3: TGTGCCAGCAGAACACCGGGACAGGGAGCGGGGCCCACCTACGAGCAGTACTTC.

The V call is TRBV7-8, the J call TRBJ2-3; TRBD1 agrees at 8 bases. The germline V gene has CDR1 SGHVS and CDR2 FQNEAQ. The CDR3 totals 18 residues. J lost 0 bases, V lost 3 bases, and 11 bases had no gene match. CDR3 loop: CASSFWAGGSPSTDTQYF. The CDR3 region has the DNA TGTGCCAGCAGCTTTTGGGCAGGGGGCTCCCCTAGCACAGATACGCAGTATTTT.

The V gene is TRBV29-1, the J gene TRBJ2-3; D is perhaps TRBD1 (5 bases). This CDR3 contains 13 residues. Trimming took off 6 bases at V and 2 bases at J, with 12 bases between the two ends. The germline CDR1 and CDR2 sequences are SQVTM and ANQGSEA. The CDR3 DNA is TGCAGCGTCCGACTGACAGACACAGATACGCAGTATTTT. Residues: CSVRLTDTDTQYF.

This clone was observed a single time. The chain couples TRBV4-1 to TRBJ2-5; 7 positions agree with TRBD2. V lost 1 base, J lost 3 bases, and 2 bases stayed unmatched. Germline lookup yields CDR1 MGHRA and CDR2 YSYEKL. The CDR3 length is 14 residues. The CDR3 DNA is TGCGCCAGCAGCCAAGGGGACTACGAAGAGACCCAGTACTTC. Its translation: CASSQGDYEETQYF.

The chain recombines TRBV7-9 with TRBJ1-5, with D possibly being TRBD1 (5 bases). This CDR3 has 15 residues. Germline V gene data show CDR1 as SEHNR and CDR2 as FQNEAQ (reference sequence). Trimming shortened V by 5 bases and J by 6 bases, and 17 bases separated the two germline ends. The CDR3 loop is CASSQGRSSGQPQHF. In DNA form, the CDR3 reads TGTGCCAGCAGCCAGGGTAGGAGTTCCGGTCAGCCCCAGCATTTT.

Here the CDR3 DNA reads TGTGCCAGCAGCCAAGTAAAAGGGGGGCTGGATGAGCAGTTCTTC. Amino acids: CASSQVKGGLDEQFF. The chain has TRBV7-9 and TRBJ2-1, with D perhaps given as TRBD1 or TRBD2 (6 bases each). The V end lost 5 bases, the J end lost 8 bases, and 19 bases lay between the germline ends. The germline gives CDR1 SEHNR, CDR2 FQNEAQ (reference sequence). This CDR3 contains 15 residues.

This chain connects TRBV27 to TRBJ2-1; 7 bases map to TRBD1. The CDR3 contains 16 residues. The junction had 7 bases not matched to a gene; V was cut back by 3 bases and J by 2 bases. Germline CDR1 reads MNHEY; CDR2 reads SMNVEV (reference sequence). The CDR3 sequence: CASSLGTGVAYNEQFF. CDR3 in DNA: TGTGCCAGCAGTTTGGGTACAGGGGTAGCCTACAATGAGCAGTTCTTC.

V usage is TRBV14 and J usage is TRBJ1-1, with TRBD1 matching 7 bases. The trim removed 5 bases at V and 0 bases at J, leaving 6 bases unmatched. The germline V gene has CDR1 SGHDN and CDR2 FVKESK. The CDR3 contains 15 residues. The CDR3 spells CASSGQAPVNTEAFF. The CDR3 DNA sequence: TGTGCCAGCAGCGGACAGGCGCCTGTGAACACTGAAGCTTTCTTT.

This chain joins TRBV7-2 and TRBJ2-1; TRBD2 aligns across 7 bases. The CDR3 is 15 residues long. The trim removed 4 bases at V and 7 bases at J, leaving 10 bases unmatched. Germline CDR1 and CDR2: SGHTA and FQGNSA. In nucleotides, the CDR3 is TGTGCCAGCAGCTCAGACTGGGGGGGAGGAAATGAGCAGTTCTTC. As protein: CASSSDWGGGNEQFF.

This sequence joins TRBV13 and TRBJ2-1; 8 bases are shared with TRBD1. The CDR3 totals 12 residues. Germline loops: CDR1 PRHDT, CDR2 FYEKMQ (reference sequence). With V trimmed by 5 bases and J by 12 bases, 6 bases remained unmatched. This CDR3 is CASSIGQGGQFF. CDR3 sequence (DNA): TGTGCCAGCAGCATCGGACAGGGCGGGCAGTTCTTC.

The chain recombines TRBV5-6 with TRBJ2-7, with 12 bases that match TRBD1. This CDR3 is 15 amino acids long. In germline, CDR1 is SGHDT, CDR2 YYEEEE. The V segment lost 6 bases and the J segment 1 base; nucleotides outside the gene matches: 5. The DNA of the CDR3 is TGTGCCAGCATGCCGGGACAGGGGGCATCCTACGAGCAGTACTTC. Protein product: CASMPGQGASYEQYF.

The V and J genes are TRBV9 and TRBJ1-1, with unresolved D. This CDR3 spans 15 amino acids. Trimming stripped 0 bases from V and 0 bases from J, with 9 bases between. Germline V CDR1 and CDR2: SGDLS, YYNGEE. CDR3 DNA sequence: TGTGCCAGCAGCGTAGAAGGAGGGTTGAACACTGAAGCTTTCTTT. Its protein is CASSVEGGLNTEAFF.

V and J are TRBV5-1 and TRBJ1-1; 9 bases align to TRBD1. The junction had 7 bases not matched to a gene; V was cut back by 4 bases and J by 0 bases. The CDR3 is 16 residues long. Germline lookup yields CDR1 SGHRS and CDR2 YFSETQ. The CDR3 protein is CASSPRQGGMNTEAFF. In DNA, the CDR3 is TGCGCCAGCAGCCCACGACAGGGGGGGATGAACACTGAAGCTTTCTTT.

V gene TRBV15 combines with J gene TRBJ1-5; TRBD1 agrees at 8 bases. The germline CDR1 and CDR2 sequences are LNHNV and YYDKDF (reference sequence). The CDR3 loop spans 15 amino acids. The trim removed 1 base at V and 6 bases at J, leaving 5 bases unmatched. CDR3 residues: CATSRGRGQSQPQHF. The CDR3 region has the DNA TGTGCCACCAGCAGAGGCAGGGGGCAGAGTCAGCCCCAGCATTTT.

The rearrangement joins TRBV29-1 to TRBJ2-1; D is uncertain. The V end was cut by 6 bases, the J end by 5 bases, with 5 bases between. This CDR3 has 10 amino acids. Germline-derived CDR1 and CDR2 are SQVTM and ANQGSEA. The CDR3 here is CSVVNNEQFF. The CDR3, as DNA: TGCAGCGTGGTGAACAATGAGCAGTTCTTC.

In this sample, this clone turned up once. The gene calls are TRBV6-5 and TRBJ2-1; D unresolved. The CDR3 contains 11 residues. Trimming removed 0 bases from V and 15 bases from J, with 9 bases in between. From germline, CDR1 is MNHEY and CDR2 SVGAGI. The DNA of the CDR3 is TGTGCCAGCAGTTACTCTGAGTATTGGTTCTTC. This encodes CASSYSEYWFF.

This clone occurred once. The CDR3 region has the DNA TGTGCCAGCAGCTTAGCAGGGAGCGGAGAGACCCAGTACTTC. It codes for CASSLAGSGETQYF. The chain links TRBV7-9 to TRBJ2-5; D is possibly TRBD2 (5 bases). The length of the CDR3 is 14 residues. CDR1 is SEHNR and CDR2 is FQNEAQ in the germline V gene (reference sequence). V was shortened by 0 bases and J by 4 bases, with 9 bases between the two germline ends. Full variable domain (missing parts from reference TRBV7-9 and TRBJ2-5): DTGVSQNPRHKITKRGQNVTFRCDPISEHNRLYWYRQTLGQGPEFLTYFQNEAQLEKSRLLSDRFSAERPKGSFSTLEIQRTEQGDSAMYLCASSLAGSGETQYFGPGTRLLVL.

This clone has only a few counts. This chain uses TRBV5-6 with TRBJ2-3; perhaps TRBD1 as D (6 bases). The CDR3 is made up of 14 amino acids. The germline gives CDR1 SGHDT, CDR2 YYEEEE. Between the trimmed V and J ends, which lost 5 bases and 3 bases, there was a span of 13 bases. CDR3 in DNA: TGTGCCAGCAGTTCAGGGGCGGAAACAGATACGCAGTATTTT. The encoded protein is CASSSGAETDTQYF.

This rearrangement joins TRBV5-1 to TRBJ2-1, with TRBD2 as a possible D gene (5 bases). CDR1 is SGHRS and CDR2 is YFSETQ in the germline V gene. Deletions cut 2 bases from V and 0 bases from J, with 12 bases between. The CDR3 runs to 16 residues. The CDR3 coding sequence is TGCGCCAGCAGCTTCATGACGGGGAGCTCCTACAATGAGCAGTTCTTC. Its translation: CASSFMTGSSYNEQFF.